Listed below are T cell receptor beta chains from one sample, sequenced in a study of T-cell reconstitution after alpha-beta-depleted transplantation in children. One entry per CDR3 protein, called by TCRdb with MiXCR from the PCR reads. Here the sample spans roughly 220,000 distinct CDR3 sequences, about 8.7% being singletons. Material: PBMCs, mostly from graft donor cells, obtained 360 days after TCRalphabeta/CD19-depleted stem cell transplant. The receptors come from a male patient aged 2-10 years who had a stem cell transplant for acute myeloid leukemia, so the T cells may come from the graft donor. Each CDR3 is given with its conserved first and last residue. Each record gives: D gene, clone size, J gene, V gene, CDR3 DNA, CDR3 protein. D genes are given only for firm matches. The size entry is marked missing in some rows and otherwise reads once, few, many or a size class.

D gene: TRBD2
clone size: -
J gene: TRBJ2-3
V gene: TRBV20-1
CDR3 DNA: TGCAGTGCTAGAGATGTGCGGGAGATCCCAGATACGCAGTATTTT
CDR3 protein: CSARDVREIPDTQYF

D gene: -
clone size: -
J gene: TRBJ2-1
V gene: TRBV6-4
CDR3 DNA: TGTGCCAGCAGTGACAACTTGGGGGAGTATGCCTACAATGAGCAGTTCTTC
CDR3 protein: CASSDNLGEYAYNEQFF

D gene: -
clone size: -
J gene: TRBJ2-5
V gene: TRBV5-1
CDR3 DNA: TGCGCCAGCAGCTCGGCGGGCTTGAGGCAGACCCAGTACTTC
CDR3 protein: CASSSAGLRQTQYF

D gene: -
clone size: -
J gene: TRBJ1-1
V gene: TRBV12-3/TRBV12-4
CDR3 DNA: TGTGCCAGCAGTAGCCCTGGGCGGGGGAGGACTGAAGCTTTCTTT
CDR3 protein: CASSSPGRGRTEAFF

D gene: -
clone size: many
J gene: TRBJ2-2
V gene: TRBV3-1
CDR3 DNA: TGTGCCAGCAGCCAAGACCCCCTAGCGCAAAACACCGGGGAGCTGTTTTTT
CDR3 protein: CASSQDPLAQNTGELFF

D gene: -
clone size: few
J gene: TRBJ1-2
V gene: TRBV29-1
CDR3 DNA: TGCAGCGTTGAATCGGGGTATGGCTACACCTTC
CDR3 protein: CSVESGYGYTF

D gene: -
clone size: -
J gene: TRBJ1-4
V gene: TRBV20-1
CDR3 DNA: TGCAGTGCTCGGTCCGCCGTCGGAGGTGAAAAACTGTTTTTT
CDR3 protein: CSARSAVGGEKLFF

D gene: TRBD2
clone size: few
J gene: TRBJ2-2
V gene: TRBV20-1
CDR3 DNA: TGCAGTGCCAAGGACATAGCGGGGGGGAACACCGGGGAGCTGTTTTTT
CDR3 protein: CSAKDIAGGNTGELFF

D gene: -
clone size: -
J gene: TRBJ1-5
V gene: TRBV21-1
CDR3 DNA: TGTGCCAGCAGCAAATGCCCAGATCGAAACAGGGTTCGGACTTATAGCAATCAGCCCCAGCATTTT
CDR3 protein: CASSKCPDRNRVRTYSNQPQHF

D gene: -
clone size: many
J gene: TRBJ2-5
V gene: TRBV4-3
CDR3 DNA: TGCGCCAGCAGCCATCGACTGAGAGCGGACCAAGAGACCCAGTACTTC
CDR3 protein: CASSHRLRADQETQYF

D gene: TRBD1
clone size: many
J gene: TRBJ2-7
V gene: TRBV6-5
CDR3 DNA: TGTGCCAGCAGTTACGGCCGGGACAGGGGAGACTACGAGCAGTACTTC
CDR3 protein: CASSYGRDRGDYEQYF

D gene: -
clone size: many
J gene: TRBJ2-7
V gene: TRBV12-3/TRBV12-4
CDR3 DNA: TGTGCCAGCACCAAGGGGCAGGGGTCCTACGAGCAGTACTTC
CDR3 protein: CASTKGQGSYEQYF

D gene: TRBD1
clone size: -
J gene: TRBJ1-1
V gene: TRBV5-1
CDR3 DNA: TGCGCCAGCAGCCCACTGACTCTCCGACAGGGGGTGAACACTGAAGCTTTCTTT
CDR3 protein: CASSPLTLRQGVNTEAFF

D gene: -
clone size: many
J gene: TRBJ2-2
V gene: TRBV12-3/TRBV12-4
CDR3 DNA: TGTGCCAGCAGCCTCTGGCAGGCGCTTTACACCGGGGAGCTGTTTTTT
CDR3 protein: CASSLWQALYTGELFF

D gene: TRBD2
clone size: few
J gene: TRBJ2-1
V gene: TRBV5-6
CDR3 DNA: TGTGCCAGCAGCTGGAAGCGGGGGGCGATTTACAATGAGCAGTTCTTC
CDR3 protein: CASSWKRGAIYNEQFF

D gene: -
clone size: few
J gene: TRBJ2-2
V gene: TRBV24-1
CDR3 DNA: TGTGCCCCCGGGGGGCCCGGGGGGTCTTCGAGCGTGCTGTTTTTT
CDR3 protein: CAPGGPGGSSSVLFF

D gene: -
clone size: few
J gene: TRBJ2-1
V gene: TRBV5-1
CDR3 DNA: TGCGCCAGCAGCCGTGGGGGGGCGGGCAATGAGCAGTTCTTC
CDR3 protein: CASSRGGAGNEQFF

D gene: -
clone size: many
J gene: TRBJ2-3
V gene: TRBV20-1
CDR3 DNA: TGCAGTGCAACTGAGAGGACAGATACGCAGTATTTT
CDR3 protein: CSATERTDTQYF

D gene: TRBD2
clone size: many
J gene: TRBJ2-3
V gene: TRBV29-1
CDR3 DNA: TGCAGCGTTGCCCCCCGGACTAGCTCTAGCACAGATACGCAGTATTTT
CDR3 protein: CSVAPRTSSSTDTQYF

D gene: -
clone size: many
J gene: TRBJ2-3
V gene: TRBV12-3/TRBV12-4
CDR3 DNA: TGTGCCAGCAGTTGGGAACGTAGCACAGATACGCAGTATTTT
CDR3 protein: CASSWERSTDTQYF

D gene: TRBD2
clone size: -
J gene: TRBJ2-6
V gene: TRBV12-3/TRBV12-4
CDR3 DNA: TGTGCCAGCAGCCAAAGGGGCCCTAGCGGGGAACCGTCTGGGGCCAACGTCCTGACTTTC
CDR3 protein: CASSQRGPSGEPSGANVLTF

D gene: -
clone size: -
J gene: TRBJ2-3
V gene: TRBV5-1
CDR3 DNA: TGCGCCAGCAGCGTGATCAGGTCCACGCCAGATACGCAGTATTTT
CDR3 protein: CASSVIRSTPDTQYF

D gene: TRBD1
clone size: few
J gene: TRBJ2-5
V gene: TRBV5-1
CDR3 DNA: TGCGCCAGCAGCTTGGATGCCCTGCCCTACAGGGGAGAGACCCAGTACTTC
CDR3 protein: CASSLDALPYRGETQYF

D gene: -
clone size: many
J gene: TRBJ2-5
V gene: TRBV24-1
CDR3 DNA: TGTGCCACCAGTGACCAGAGGGCCCAGTACTTC
CDR3 protein: CATSDQRAQYF

D gene: TRBD1
clone size: few
J gene: TRBJ1-2
V gene: TRBV12-3/TRBV12-4
CDR3 DNA: TGTGCCAGCAGGGACAGGGCGGATGGCTACACCTTC
CDR3 protein: CASRDRADGYTF

D gene: TRBD1
clone size: -
J gene: TRBJ2-2
V gene: TRBV19
CDR3 DNA: TGTGCCAGTAGTATATGGACAGGGCTCACCGGGGAGCTGTTTTTT
CDR3 protein: CASSIWTGLTGELFF

D gene: TRBD1
clone size: -
J gene: TRBJ2-2
V gene: TRBV7-3
CDR3 DNA: TGTGCCAGCAGCTTAACGTCTCGGCTGGGGCAGGGGGACACCGGGGAGCTGTTTTTT
CDR3 protein: CASSLTSRLGQGDTGELFF

D gene: -
clone size: -
J gene: TRBJ1-6
V gene: TRBV4-3
CDR3 DNA: TGCGCCAGCAGCCAAGTCAGAGGGTCACCCCTCCACTTT
CDR3 protein: CASSQVRGSPLHF

D gene: -
clone size: many
J gene: TRBJ2-1
V gene: TRBV5-1
CDR3 DNA: TGCGCCAGCAGCTTGGCCTCGTGGACTGCATACAATGAGCAGTTCTTC
CDR3 protein: CASSLASWTAYNEQFF

D gene: -
clone size: few
J gene: TRBJ2-1
V gene: TRBV29-1
CDR3 DNA: TGCAGCGTTGAAGAAGTAATCTCCTACAATGAGCAGTTCTTC
CDR3 protein: CSVEEVISYNEQFF

D gene: TRBD2
clone size: many
J gene: TRBJ2-2
V gene: TRBV4-1
CDR3 DNA: TGCGCCAGCAAGACCCTAGCGGGATGGGGGGACACCGGGGAGCTGTTTTTT
CDR3 protein: CASKTLAGWGDTGELFF

D gene: -
clone size: -
J gene: TRBJ1-3
V gene: TRBV5-1
CDR3 DNA: TGCGCCAGCAGCCGAGGGCCTCGGGAGACCTCTGGAAACACCATATATTTT
CDR3 protein: CASSRGPRETSGNTIYF

D gene: TRBD1
clone size: -
J gene: TRBJ1-4
V gene: TRBV5-1
CDR3 DNA: TGCGCCAGCAGCTTGTTTGGGACAGGGGATGAAAAACTGTTTTTT
CDR3 protein: CASSLFGTGDEKLFF

D gene: -
clone size: many
J gene: TRBJ2-3
V gene: TRBV20-1
CDR3 DNA: TGCAGTGCTAGGGCGTCGGTGGATACGCAGTATTTT
CDR3 protein: CSARASVDTQYF

D gene: TRBD2
clone size: few
J gene: TRBJ2-3
V gene: TRBV11-1
CDR3 DNA: TGTGCCAGCAGCTTAGCGTCTGTAGGCGGGAGGGCTGTGGATACGCAGTATTTT
CDR3 protein: CASSLASVGGRAVDTQYF

D gene: -
clone size: -
J gene: TRBJ2-6
V gene: TRBV11-2
CDR3 DNA: TGTGCCAGCAGCCCGCCAGGGAGATCTGGGGCCAACGTCCTGACTTTC
CDR3 protein: CASSPPGRSGANVLTF

D gene: TRBD2
clone size: -
J gene: TRBJ2-2
V gene: TRBV7-8
CDR3 DNA: TGTGCCAGCAGCTTTGAGACTAGCGGCACCGGGGAGCTGTTTTTT
CDR3 protein: CASSFETSGTGELFF

D gene: -
clone size: few
J gene: TRBJ2-7
V gene: TRBV5-1
CDR3 DNA: TGCGCCAGCAGCTTGGAGTATAGAGTCTACGAGCAGTACTTC
CDR3 protein: CASSLEYRVYEQYF

D gene: TRBD1
clone size: -
J gene: TRBJ1-2
V gene: TRBV12-5
CDR3 DNA: TGTGCTAGTGGTTTGTTTGGGACAGGGGGCATAGGCTACACCTTC
CDR3 protein: CASGLFGTGGIGYTF

D gene: TRBD1
clone size: few
J gene: TRBJ2-1
V gene: TRBV12-3/TRBV12-4
CDR3 DNA: TGTGCCAGCAGTTACAGGGGGCACCTTTGGAATGAGCAGTTCTTC
CDR3 protein: CASSYRGHLWNEQFF

D gene: TRBD1
clone size: few
J gene: TRBJ2-2
V gene: TRBV12-3/TRBV12-4
CDR3 DNA: TGTGCCAGCCCCAGGCGGACAGGGGGCACCGGGGAGCTGTTTTTT
CDR3 protein: CASPRRTGGTGELFF

D gene: TRBD2
clone size: few
J gene: TRBJ2-5
V gene: TRBV20-1
CDR3 DNA: TGCAGTGCTGGAAGCGGGGGGGGACCTGTGACCCAGTACTTC
CDR3 protein: CSAGSGGGPVTQYF

D gene: TRBD2
clone size: -
J gene: TRBJ2-7
V gene: TRBV20-1
CDR3 DNA: TGCAGTGCTCAATTAGCGGGAGGGACCTACGAGCAGTACTTC
CDR3 protein: CSAQLAGGTYEQYF

D gene: -
clone size: -
J gene: TRBJ1-3
V gene: TRBV18
CDR3 DNA: TGTGCCAGCTCACCAAGGGCCCCCTCTGGAAACACCATATATTTT
CDR3 protein: CASSPRAPSGNTIYF

D gene: -
clone size: many
J gene: TRBJ2-3
V gene: TRBV5-1
CDR3 DNA: TGCGCCAGCAGCTTGGGGCGGTTCACAGATACGCAGTATTTT
CDR3 protein: CASSLGRFTDTQYF

D gene: -
clone size: many
J gene: TRBJ2-1
V gene: TRBV6-5
CDR3 DNA: TGTGCCAGCAGTTACGCCGAGGCGAATGAGCAGTTCTTC
CDR3 protein: CASSYAEANEQFF

D gene: -
clone size: few
J gene: TRBJ2-7
V gene: TRBV20-1
CDR3 DNA: TGCAGTGCTAGAGATTCAGGGAAGGAGCAGTACTTC
CDR3 protein: CSARDSGKEQYF

D gene: -
clone size: -
J gene: TRBJ2-5
V gene: TRBV7-9
CDR3 DNA: TGTGCCAGCAGTCGCACCGGGACCCCCCAAGAGACCCAGTACTTC
CDR3 protein: CASSRTGTPQETQYF

D gene: -
clone size: few
J gene: TRBJ2-1
V gene: TRBV27
CDR3 DNA: TGTGCCAGCAGTTCCCTAGACTGGGATGAGCAGTTCTTC
CDR3 protein: CASSSLDWDEQFF